Listed below are T cell receptor beta chains from one sample, sequenced in a study of radiation and T cells in renal cell carcinoma. Sequencing used immunoSEQ multiplex PCR; TCRdb keeps in-frame clones, though not all of them. The profile covers about 140,000 clones, with 86% appearing a single time and about 17% taken by the ten largest. The sample consisted of blood, taken from a patient whose treatment included radiotherapy and nephrectomy. These receptors all stem from a woman in her forties or fifties with renal cell carcinoma. Both conserved end residues are part of each CDR3. A D gene is named only where the DNA matches it firmly. Rows may omit the clone size; those that give it use once, few, many or a size class.

V	size	D	J	DNA	CDR3
TRBV7-9	.	.	TRBJ2-7	TGTGCCAGCAGCCAGTGGGGGCTCGAGCAGTACTTC	CASSQWGLEQYF
TRBV5-1	once	.	TRBJ2-2	TGCGCCAGCAGCTTTAACGCCCTAAGGGCCGGGGAGCTGTTTTTT	CASSFNALRAGELFF
TRBV18	.	TRBD1	TRBJ1-1	TGTGCCAGCTCATTATCAGGACAGGGGGTAACTGAAGCTTTCTTT	CASSLSGQGVTEAFF
TRBV6-1	.	.	TRBJ2-7	TGTGCCAGCGACCAAACTTATCAGGGTAACGAGCAGTACTTC	CASDQTYQGNEQYF
TRBV4-1	.	.	TRBJ2-7	TGCGCCAGCAGCCAAGGGGAACATCATCCGTACGAGCAGTACTTC	CASSQGEHHPYEQYF
TRBV19	.	.	TRBJ2-3	TGTGCCAGTAGTCCCCGGACTACAGATACGCAGTATTTT	CASSPRTTDTQYF
TRBV7-8	few	.	TRBJ1-1	TGTGCCAGCAGCTTAGCGGGAGGCAAGAACACTGAAGCTTTCTTT	CASSLAGGKNTEAFF
TRBV6-4	.	TRBD2	TRBJ2-2	TGTGCCAGCAGTGACGGGACTAGCGAGAACACCGGGGAGCTGTTTTTT	CASSDGTSENTGELFF
TRBV5-1	.	TRBD1	TRBJ1-1	TGCGCCAGCAGCTTGCCCCAGGGGGCTGAAGCTTTCTTT	CASSLPQGAEAFF
TRBV28	.	TRBD1	TRBJ2-7	TGTGCCAGCAGTTTCCCGGACAGGGGCTACGAGCAGTACTTC	CASSFPDRGYEQYF
TRBV15	.	.	TRBJ1-3	TGTGCCACCAGTCCCGGTACAAGCTCTGGAAACACCATATATTTT	CATSPGTSSGNTIYF
TRBV6-1	.	TRBD2	TRBJ2-3	TGTGCCAGCAGTGCCGGGACTAGCTATTTACAACGCGCAGATACGCAGTATTTT	CASSAGTSYLQRADTQYF
TRBV7-2	.	.	TRBJ2-5	TGTGCCAGCAGCTTAGCACGTGTCCCGGGCCAAGAGACCCAGTACTTC	CASSLARVPGQETQYF
TRBV23-1	once	.	TRBJ1-2	TGCGCCAGCATCCAGCAGGCCAACTATGGCTACACCTTC	CASIQQANYGYTF
TRBV5-1	.	.	TRBJ2-1	TGCGCCAGCAGCGTAACCTCTAGTGGCGTCTCCTACAATGAGCAGTTCTTC	CASSVTSSGVSYNEQFF
TRBV4-1	.	.	TRBJ1-1	TGCGCCAGCAGCCAAGATAGGACGACGACTGTTTTAGGGGCTTTCTTT	CASSQDRTTTVLGAFF
TRBV6-1	once	.	TRBJ2-1	TGTGCCAGCAGTGAAAACGCCCCCAACAATGAGCAGTTCTTC	CASSENAPNNEQFF
TRBV7-9	.	.	TRBJ2-1	TGTGCCAGCAGCAGGGCTCTGGATGAGCAGTTCTTC	CASSRALDEQFF
TRBV5-4	.	.	TRBJ2-1	TGTGCCAGCAGCCTCCGGGGCCGAACCTACAATGAGCAGTTCTTC	CASSLRGRTYNEQFF
TRBV11-2	.	TRBD1	TRBJ2-7	TGTGCCAGGAGCCGGGACAGGGTTCGCGAGCAGTACTTC	CARSRDRVREQYF
TRBV7-9	.	.	TRBJ2-5	TGTGCCAGCAGCGCAGACGGTACCCAGTACTTC	CASSADGTQYF
TRBV20-1	.	.	TRBJ1-2	TGCAGTGTTCGGAACTATGGCTACACCTTC	CSVRNYGYTF
TRBV6-5	.	TRBD1	TRBJ2-7	TGTGCCAGCAGTTATGGCAGGGGGCTGGACGAGCAGTACTTC	CASSYGRGLDEQYF
TRBV5-6	.	.	TRBJ2-1	TGTGCCAGCAGCCAACCGTCCGACGAGCAGTTCTTC	CASSQPSDEQFF
TRBV11-2	.	.	TRBJ2-7	TGTGCCAGCAGAATGGACAGCTACGAGCAGTACTTC	CASRMDSYEQYF
TRBV7-2	.	TRBD1	TRBJ2-1	TGTGCCAGCAGCCAGCCGGGACAGGGGTACTACAATGAGCAGTTCTTC	CASSQPGQGYYNEQFF
TRBV5-4	.	TRBD2	TRBJ2-7	TGTGCCAGCAGTATGGGGGCTAGCGGGAGGAGGGGCGAGCAGTACTTC	CASSMGASGRRGEQYF
TRBV7-2	.	TRBD1	TRBJ2-1	TGTGCCAGCAGCTTTACCGGGACAGAAAACAATGAGCAGTTCTTC	CASSFTGTENNEQFF
TRBV6-6	.	.	TRBJ1-5	TGTGCCAGCAACCTAAACTCGGGCAATCAGCCCCAGCATTTT	CASNLNSGNQPQHF
TRBV5-4	.	.	TRBJ2-3	TGTGCCAGCAGCCCGTTTAGGGACACCAGCACAGATACGCAGTATTTT	CASSPFRDTSTDTQYF
TRBV15	.	.	TRBJ1-2	TGTGCCACCAGCAGAGACCGGGGCAATGATTACACCTTC	CATSRDRGNDYTF
TRBV7-2	.	.	TRBJ1-5	TGTGCCAGCAGCGACGAACTACAGGGAGAACAGCCCCAGCATTTT	CASSDELQGEQPQHF
TRBV5-5	few	.	TRBJ2-5	TGTGCCAGCAGCTTTTTTTTCACAGCGGAACAAGAGACCCAGTACTTC	CASSFFFTAEQETQYF
TRBV19	few	TRBD1	TRBJ2-5	TGTGCCAGTAGCGTCACAGGGGGCGCCTCCGCCCAGTACTTC	CASSVTGGASAQYF
TRBV16	.	.	TRBJ2-5	TGTGCCAGCAGCCAATCTGGAGGGGAAGAGACCCAGTACTTC	CASSQSGGEETQYF
TRBV6-4	.	TRBD1	TRBJ2-3	TGTGCCAGCAGGGAGGACAGGGCGGCAGATACGCAGTATTTT	CASREDRAADTQYF
TRBV5-1	.	.	TRBJ1-1	TGCGCCAGCAGAGGTGGCAGGGAGGACACTGAAGCTTTCTTT	CASRGGREDTEAFF
TRBV5-8	once	TRBD1	TRBJ1-2	TGTGCCAGCAGCCCCAGGGGGCTCTCTAGTGGCTACACCTTC	CASSPRGLSSGYTF
TRBV29-1	.	.	TRBJ2-1	TGCAGCGCCTTTATGGGGTACAATGAGCAGTTCTTC	CSAFMGYNEQFF
TRBV6-4	.	.	TRBJ2-7	TGTGCCAGCAGCGGCCTATACGAGCAGTACTTC	CASSGLYEQYF
TRBV28	once	TRBD1	TRBJ1-5	TGTGCCAGCACAATCCCGGGACAGGGAAATCAGCCCCAGCATTTT	CASTIPGQGNQPQHF
TRBV18	.	.	TRBJ1-5	TGTGCCAGCTCACCCCGCAGTCCCAATCAGCCCCAGCATTTT	CASSPRSPNQPQHF
TRBV11-3	.	.	TRBJ2-7	TGTGCCAGCAGCTTAAGCTCGGGAACTGGCGAGCAGTACTTC	CASSLSSGTGEQYF
TRBV4-3	.	TRBD1	TRBJ1-2	TGCGCCAGCAGCCAAACCGGGACAGAGTATGCCTTCTATGGCTACACCTTC	CASSQTGTEYAFYGYTF